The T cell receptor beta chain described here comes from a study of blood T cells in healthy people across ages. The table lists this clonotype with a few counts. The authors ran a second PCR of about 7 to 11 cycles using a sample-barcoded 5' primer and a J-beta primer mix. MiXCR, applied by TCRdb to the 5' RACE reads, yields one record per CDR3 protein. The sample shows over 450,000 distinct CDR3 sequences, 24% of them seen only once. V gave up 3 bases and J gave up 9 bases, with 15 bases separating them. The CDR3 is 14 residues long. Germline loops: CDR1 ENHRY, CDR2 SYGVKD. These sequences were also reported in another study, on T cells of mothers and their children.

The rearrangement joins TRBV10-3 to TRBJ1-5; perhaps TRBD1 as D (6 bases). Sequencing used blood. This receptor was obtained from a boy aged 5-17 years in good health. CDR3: CAISDATGLGPQHF. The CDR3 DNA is TGTGCCATCAGTGATGCCACAGGGCTTGGGCCCCAGCATTTT.